This is a list of T cell receptor beta chains from one sample in a study of vaccination and CD4 T cells after COVID-19. The antigens these receptors bind are not known. TCRdb redid the calling of the PCR reads with MiXCR, one entry per CDR3 protein. The sample has 15,000 to 25,000 distinct CDR3 sequences; 38% are singletons. The sample comprised cultured CD4+ T cells from blood. The source is a human donor with COVID-19. The CDR3 runs from the conserved cysteine through the conserved F or W. D genes are given only for firm matches. Some rows have no size entry. The others give once, few or many, or a class for an expanded clone.

TRBJ1-1 | TRBV18 | - | - | TGTGCCAGCTCACCGAGTCGTTACACTGAAGCTTTCTTT | CASSPSRYTEAFF
TRBJ2-7 | TRBV4-2 | - | - | TGTGCCAGCAGCCAAGGAGGGGCCAGCTCCTACGAGCAGTACTTC | CASSQGGASSYEQYF
TRBJ2-3 | TRBV7-8 | few | - | TGTGCCAGCAGCCAAGGGGGGGGGCAGGTAGATACGCAGTATTTT | CASSQGGGQVDTQYF
TRBJ2-2 | TRBV5-1 | few | - | TGCGCCAGCAGGTTGGTGGAGCGGAGGACCACCGGGGAGCTGTTTTTT | CASRLVERRTTGELFF
TRBJ2-2 | TRBV6-2/TRBV6-3 | - | - | TGTGCCAGCGGGGACCTAGGCCGGGAGCTGTTTTTT | CASGDLGRELFF
TRBJ2-7 | TRBV6-1 | - | - | TGTGCCAGCAGTGGACGGGGCAGGGTAATCGAGCAGTACTTC | CASSGRGRVIEQYF
TRBJ1-5 | TRBV12-5 | few | - | TGTGCTAGTGGTTTGGGAGGGGGTGGCAATCAGCCCCAGCATTTT | CASGLGGGGNQPQHF
TRBJ1-5 | TRBV19 | - | - | TGTGCCAGTAGTATAGTTGGACAACAACGTCAGCCCCAGCATTTT | CASSIVGQQRQPQHF
TRBJ1-5 | TRBV10-2 | few | - | TGCGCCAGCAGTGAATTTATGAGTGGGGGTAATCAGCCCCAGCATTTT | CASSEFMSGGNQPQHF
TRBJ1-6 | TRBV20-1 | few | TRBD1 | TGCAGTGCTAGAGGTGGGGCTGGACAGGGGGATAATTCACCCCTCCACTTT | CSARGGAGQGDNSPLHF
TRBJ1-6 | TRBV7-6 | few | - | TGTGCCAGCAGCTTAGACTCCGGGGTTGGTAGTTCACCCCTCCACTTT | CASSLDSGVGSSPLHF
TRBJ2-2 | TRBV29-1 | - | - | TGCAGCGTTGAAAGTCCCGGGGAGCTGTTTTTT | CSVESPGELFF
TRBJ2-7 | TRBV19 | - | - | TGTGCCAGTAGTATACGGCAGCGGACCGAGCAGTACTTC | CASSIRQRTEQYF
TRBJ1-3 | TRBV7-9 | - | - | TGTGCCAGCAGCAACCCCGGGGGGATCTCTGGAAACACCATATATTTT | CASSNPGGISGNTIYF
TRBJ2-7 | TRBV5-3 | - | - | TGTGCCAGAAGCTCTTGGTTAGCAGGTCCCCCAAGTGCGTACGAGCAGTACTTC | CARSSWLAGPPSAYEQYF
TRBJ1-5 | TRBV19 | - | - | TGTGCCAGTAGTATACGGGATGTTGGCAATCAGCCCCAGCATTTT | CASSIRDVGNQPQHF
TRBJ2-1 | TRBV24-1 | - | TRBD1 | TGTGCCACCAGTGATTTCCTGACAGGGGAGCAGTTCTTC | CATSDFLTGEQFF
TRBJ1-1 | TRBV5-6 | - | TRBD1 | TGTGCCAGCCGCTATGGGGCAGGGGGCTACACTGAAGCTTTCTTT | CASRYGAGGYTEAFF
TRBJ2-7 | TRBV7-9 | - | - | TGTGCCAGCAGCTTACTTGGGGGAAAGGACGAGCAGTACTTC | CASSLLGGKDEQYF
TRBJ2-2 | TRBV12-3/TRBV12-4 | - | TRBD2 | TGTGCCAGCAGTTTGGGGGGGAAGGGCACCGGGGAGCTGTTTTTT | CASSLGGKGTGELFF
TRBJ1-2 | TRBV2 | - | - | TGTGCCAGCAGTGAAGGTCGGCTGTCGATCTATGGCTACACCTTC | CASSEGRLSIYGYTF
TRBJ1-6 | TRBV12-3/TRBV12-4 | few | TRBD1 | TGTGCCAGCAAACCTCCGGACAGGGGCTCACCCCTCCACTTT | CASKPPDRGSPLHF
TRBJ2-3 | TRBV11-1 | few | TRBD2 | TGTGCCAGCAGCACCGGGACTAGCGGGGGATATACGCAGTATTTT | CASSTGTSGGYTQYF
TRBJ1-3 | TRBV6-1 | few | - | TGTGCCATCCTAATCTTAGGGGCGGACTCTGGAAACACCATATATTTT | CAILILGADSGNTIYF
TRBJ2-2 | TRBV24-1 | few | - | TGTGCCACCAGTGGGCGAGGCGGCGGCGGCACCGGGGAGCTGTTTTTT | CATSGRGGGGTGELFF
TRBJ1-2 | TRBV7-2 | - | TRBD1 | TGTGCCAGCAGCCCCGGGACAGGGGATAGGGGCTACACCTTC | CASSPGTGDRGYTF
TRBJ2-3 | TRBV20-1 | - | TRBD1 | TGCAGTGCTGAATACAGGGGGCGCCCACCCGGACCCTTCACAGATACGCAGTATTTT | CSAEYRGRPPGPFTDTQYF
TRBJ2-5 | TRBV19 | few | - | TGTGCCAGTAGTATCCGGGACGTCCAAGAGACCCAGTACTTC | CASSIRDVQETQYF
TRBJ1-1 | TRBV24-1 | few | - | TGTGCCACCAGGGGCGCCGTAGGGGAAGCTTTCTTT | CATRGAVGEAFF
TRBJ1-5 | TRBV6-1 | few | TRBD1 | TGTGCCAGCAGACCAGGGGGCTCGGGCAATCAGCCCCAGCATTTT | CASRPGGSGNQPQHF
TRBJ2-5 | TRBV20-1 | few | TRBD2 | TGCAGTGCTCCTTCTAGCGGGGCCTGGGGGGAGACCCAGTACTTC | CSAPSSGAWGETQYF
TRBJ2-2 | TRBV20-1 | - | - | TGCAGTGCAGAGAGGAGGGACCCGGGCGTTGGATGGGACACCGGGGAGCTGTTTTTT | CSAERRDPGVGWDTGELFF
TRBJ1-2 | TRBV19 | - | TRBD1 | TGTGCCAGTAGTAACGGACAGGGTGGTAACTATGGCTACACCTTC | CASSNGQGGNYGYTF
TRBJ1-1 | TRBV27 | few | - | TGTGCCAGCCAGTCCCCTACGTTCACTGAAGCTTTCTTT | CASQSPTFTEAFF
TRBJ2-7 | TRBV12-3/TRBV12-4 | few | - | TGTGCCAGCACCTTACACGACGAGCAGTACTTC | CASTLHDEQYF
TRBJ2-3 | TRBV12-3/TRBV12-4 | few | TRBD2 | TGTGCCAGCAGTTTAGGTAGCGGGGGGATGACAGATACGCAGTATTTT | CASSLGSGGMTDTQYF
TRBJ2-6 | TRBV24-1 | - | - | TGTGCCACCAGTGAACCGACGAGCCCTGGGGCCAACGTCCTGACTTTC | CATSEPTSPGANVLTF
TRBJ2-2 | TRBV30 | medium-sized | - | TGTGCCTGGAGCACAAACACCGGGGAGCTGTTTTTT | CAWSTNTGELFF
TRBJ2-5 | TRBV12-3/TRBV12-4 | few | TRBD2 | TGTGCCAGCAGTCCTCGGGGCGGGGGGCAAGAGACCCAGTACTTC | CASSPRGGGQETQYF
TRBJ1-1 | TRBV5-1 | - | TRBD1 | TGCGCCAGCAGCGCAGACAGGGGTCCAAGAGACACTGAAGCTTTCTTT | CASSADRGPRDTEAFF
TRBJ1-1 | TRBV7-9 | - | - | TGTGCCAGCACCCTCTTACCAGGGTTGGGGGACACTGAAGCTTTCTTT | CASTLLPGLGDTEAFF
TRBJ1-4 | TRBV7-2 | medium-sized | - | TGTGCCAGCAGCCCGGGGGGGGGGCGCGAGCTGTTTTTT | CASSPGGGRELFF
TRBJ2-7 | TRBV20-1 | - | TRBD1 | TGCGGTGCTAGAGATCGGGGCAGGGGGTCCTACGAGCAGTACTTC | CGARDRGRGSYEQYF
TRBJ2-3 | TRBV11-3 | few | - | TGTGCCAGCAAAAGGACAGATACGCAGTATTTT | CASKRTDTQYF
TRBJ2-1 | TRBV7-3 | - | - | TGTGCCAGCAGCGGTGACTGGACTCACAATGAGCAGTTCTTC | CASSGDWTHNEQFF
TRBJ1-4 | TRBV20-1 | few | TRBD1 | TGCAGTGCTAGGGACAGGGTTGCTGAAAAACTGTTTTTT | CSARDRVAEKLFF
TRBJ1-4 | TRBV7-8 | - | - | TGTGCCAGCAGCTTAGGGGGAACTAATGAAAAACTGTTTTTT | CASSLGGTNEKLFF
TRBJ2-3 | TRBV5-1 | - | TRBD2 | TGCGCCAGCAGCTTGGCGATCTCTGCGGGGGTATCAGATACGCAGTATTTT | CASSLAISAGVSDTQYF